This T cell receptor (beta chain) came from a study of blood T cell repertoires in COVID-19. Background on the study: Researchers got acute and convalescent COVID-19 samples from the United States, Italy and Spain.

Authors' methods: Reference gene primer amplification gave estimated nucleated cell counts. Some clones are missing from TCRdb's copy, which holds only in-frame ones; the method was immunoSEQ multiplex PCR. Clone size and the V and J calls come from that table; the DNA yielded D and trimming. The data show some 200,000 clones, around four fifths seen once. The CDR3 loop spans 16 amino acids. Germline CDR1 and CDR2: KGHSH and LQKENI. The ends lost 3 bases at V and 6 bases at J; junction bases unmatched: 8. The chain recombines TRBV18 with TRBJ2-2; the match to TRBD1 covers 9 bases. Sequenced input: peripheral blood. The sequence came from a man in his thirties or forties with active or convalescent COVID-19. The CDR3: CASSPYDRGASGELFF. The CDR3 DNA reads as TGTGCCAGCTCACCCTACGACAGGGGGGCCTCCGGGGAGCTGTTTTTT.